A single sample gave rise to the 5 T cell receptor beta chains below, sequenced in a study of human T cells and chemical hapten exposure. Time point given: patch test 1, 2 weeks after DPC sensitization. Treatment reported: therapeutic diphenylcyclopropenone sensitization with weekly scalp DPC. TCRdb recomputed calls from the RACE reads with MiXCR, one row per CDR3 protein. The table lists under 200,000 distinct CDR3 sequences, around 13% of them singletons, with about 1.8% in the top ten. This sample comprised whole blood, obtained in connection with sensitization to the hapten diphenylcyclopropenone (DPC). The receptor source for this set is a woman aged 25 to 39 with alopecia areata. Some clones in this sample may be carry-over from other donors' samples.

This clonotype was seen many times. The chain links TRBV5-4 to TRBJ1-2; 7 nucleotides align to TRBD1. Germline V gene lookup returns CDR1 SGHNT and CDR2 YYREEE (reference sequence). J gave up 6 bases and V 4 bases, and 12 bases lay outside the gene matches. The CDR3 runs 15 residues. In DNA form, the CDR3 reads TGTGCCAGCAGCCGGGGAAAGACAGGGTATGATGGCTACACCTTC. It is translated as CASSRGKTGYDGYTF.

This clonotype turned up a few times. V and J are TRBV6-2 or TRBV6-3 and TRBJ2-5, with a possible D match to TRBD2 (6 bases). V lost 0 bases and J 2 bases, leaving 19 bases between the germline ends. The CDR3 sequence is 18 residues long. Germline CDR1 MNHEY, CDR2 SVGEGT. CDR3 protein: CASSYSIHLATVQETQYF. CDR3 DNA sequence: TGTGCCAGCAGTTACTCGATTCACCTAGCGACCGTGCAAGAGACCCAGTACTTC.

The chain joins TRBV12-3 or TRBV12-4 to TRBJ1-1; the D gene is possibly TRBD1 (6 bases). The CDR3 covers 14 residues. V lost 8 bases and J 7 bases, leaving 20 bases between the germline ends. The CDR3 region is CASLLSPPGHEAFF. The CDR3 nucleotides are TGTGCCAGCTTACTGAGCCCACCGGGACATGAAGCTTTCTTT.

Worth noting for this clonotype: Germline and junction disagree at one end, which may indicate a read error. The genes are TRBV6-5 and TRBJ2-2; D is possibly TRBD1 (6 bases). The CDR3 is 16 amino acids. CDR1 is MNHEY, CDR2 SVGAGI, per germline. CDR3 in amino acids: CASSHSPDLTGGELFF. DNA for the CDR3: TGTGCCAGCAGTCACTCGCCCGATTTGACAGGCGGGGAGCTGTTTTTT.

In this sample, this clonotype turned up a few times. The J gene is TRBJ2-7, the V gene TRBV6-2 or TRBV6-3, with 12 bases fitting TRBD2. CDR1 MNHEY and CDR2 SVGEGT come from the germline V gene. CDR3 size: 16 residues. The V gene end was trimmed by 4 bases and the J gene end by 5 bases; junction bases not matched to a gene: 9. The DNA of the CDR3 is TGTGCCAGCAGTTCGCTACTAGCGGGAGGAAGGAACGAGCAGTACTTC. Its translation: CASSSLLAGGRNEQYF.